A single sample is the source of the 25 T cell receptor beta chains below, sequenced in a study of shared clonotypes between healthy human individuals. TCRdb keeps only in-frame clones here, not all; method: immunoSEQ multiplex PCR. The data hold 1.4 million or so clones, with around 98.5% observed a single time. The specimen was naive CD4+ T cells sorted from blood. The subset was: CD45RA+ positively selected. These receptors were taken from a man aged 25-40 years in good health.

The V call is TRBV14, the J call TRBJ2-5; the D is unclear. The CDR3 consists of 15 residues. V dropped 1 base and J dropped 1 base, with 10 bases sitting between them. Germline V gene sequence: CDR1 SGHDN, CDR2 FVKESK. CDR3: CASSQAGRRQETQYF. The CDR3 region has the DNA TGTGCCAGCAGCCAAGCTGGACGCCGCCAAGAGACCCAGTACTTC.

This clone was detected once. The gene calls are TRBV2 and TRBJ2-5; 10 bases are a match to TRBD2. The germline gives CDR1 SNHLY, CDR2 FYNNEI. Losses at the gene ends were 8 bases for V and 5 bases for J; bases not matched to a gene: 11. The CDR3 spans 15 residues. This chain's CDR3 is CASQRQREGLETQYF. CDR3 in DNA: TGTGCCAGCCAACGACAGCGGGAGGGGCTCGAGACCCAGTACTTC.

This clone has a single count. This chain's CDR3 is CASSVVGQGYNEQFF. CDR3 bases: TGTGCCAGCAGCGTAGTGGGACAGGGCTACAATGAGCAGTTCTTC. The gene calls are TRBV9 and TRBJ2-1; 9 bases fit TRBD1. Germline V gives CDR1 SGDLS, CDR2 YYNGEE. The CDR3 sequence is 15 residues long. J lost 3 bases, V lost 0 bases, and 1 base had no gene match.

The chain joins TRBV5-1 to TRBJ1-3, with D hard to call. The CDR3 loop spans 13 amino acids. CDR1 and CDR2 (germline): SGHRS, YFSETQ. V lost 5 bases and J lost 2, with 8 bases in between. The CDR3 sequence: CASSAGPGNTIYF. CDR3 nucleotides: TGCGCCAGCAGTGCCGGGCCTGGAAACACCATATATTTT.

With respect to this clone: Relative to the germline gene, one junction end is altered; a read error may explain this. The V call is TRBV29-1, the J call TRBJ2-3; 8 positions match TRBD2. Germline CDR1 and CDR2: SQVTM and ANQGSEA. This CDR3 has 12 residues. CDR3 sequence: CSVDTTGTRKDF. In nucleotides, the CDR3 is TGCAGCGTTGACACAACCGGGACTAGAAAGGATTTT.

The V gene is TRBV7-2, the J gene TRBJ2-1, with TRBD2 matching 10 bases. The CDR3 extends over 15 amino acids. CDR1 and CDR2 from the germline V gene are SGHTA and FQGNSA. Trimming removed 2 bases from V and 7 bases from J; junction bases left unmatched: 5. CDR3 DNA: TGTGCCAGCAGCTTAAGGCTAGCGGGAGCAAATGAGCAGTTCTTC. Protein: CASSLRLAGANEQFF.

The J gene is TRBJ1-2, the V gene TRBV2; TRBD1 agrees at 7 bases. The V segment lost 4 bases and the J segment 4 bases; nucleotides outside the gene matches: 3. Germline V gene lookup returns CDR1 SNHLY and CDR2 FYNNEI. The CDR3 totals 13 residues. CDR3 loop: CASSGTGFYGYTF. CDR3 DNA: TGTGCCAGCAGTGGGACAGGATTCTATGGCTACACCTTC.

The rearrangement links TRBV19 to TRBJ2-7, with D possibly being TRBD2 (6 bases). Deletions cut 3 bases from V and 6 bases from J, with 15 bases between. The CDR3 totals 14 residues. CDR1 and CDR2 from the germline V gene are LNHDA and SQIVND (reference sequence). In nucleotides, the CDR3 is TGTGCCAGTAGTATGACGACTCACGGGGGCGAGCAGTACTTC. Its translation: CASSMTTHGGEQYF.

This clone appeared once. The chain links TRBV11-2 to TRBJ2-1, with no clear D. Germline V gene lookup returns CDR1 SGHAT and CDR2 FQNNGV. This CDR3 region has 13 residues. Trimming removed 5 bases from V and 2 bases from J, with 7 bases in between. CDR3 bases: TGTGCCAGCAGCCTCCAAGCCTACAATGAGCAGTTCTTC. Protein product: CASSLQAYNEQFF.

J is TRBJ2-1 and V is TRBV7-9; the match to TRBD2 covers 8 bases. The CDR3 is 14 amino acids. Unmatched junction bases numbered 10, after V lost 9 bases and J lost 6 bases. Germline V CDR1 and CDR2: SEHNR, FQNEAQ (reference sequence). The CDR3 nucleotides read TGTGCCAGGACCATAGCGGGAAGCTCCAATGAGCAGTTCTTC. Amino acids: CARTIAGSSNEQFF.

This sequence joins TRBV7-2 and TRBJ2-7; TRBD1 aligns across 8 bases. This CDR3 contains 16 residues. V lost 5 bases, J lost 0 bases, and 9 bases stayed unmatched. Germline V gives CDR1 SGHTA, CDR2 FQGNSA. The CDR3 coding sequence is TGTGCCAGCAGCCGCCGGACAGGGACGAGCTCCTACGAGCAGTACTTC. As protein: CASSRRTGTSSYEQYF.

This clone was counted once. CDR3 sequence (DNA): TGTGCCAGCAGCCGTCCTGGGGACAGGGAACTGGAGACCCAGTACTTC. This translates into CASSRPGDRELETQYF. This rearrangement joins TRBV21-1 to TRBJ2-5; the table assigns TRBD1, which was not confirmed against the DNA. TRBV21-1 is annotated as a pseudogene. The CDR3 contains 16 residues.

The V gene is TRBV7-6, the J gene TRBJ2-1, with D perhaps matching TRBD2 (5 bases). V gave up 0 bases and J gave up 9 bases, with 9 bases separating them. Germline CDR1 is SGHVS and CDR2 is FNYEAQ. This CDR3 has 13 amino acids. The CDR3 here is CASSLATSGEQFF. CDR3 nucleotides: TGTGCCAGCAGCTTAGCAACGAGCGGTGAGCAGTTCTTC.

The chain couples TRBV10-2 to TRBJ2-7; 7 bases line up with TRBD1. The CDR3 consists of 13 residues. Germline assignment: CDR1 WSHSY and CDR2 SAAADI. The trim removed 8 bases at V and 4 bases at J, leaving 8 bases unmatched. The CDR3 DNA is TGCGCCAGCGGACAGGCCCCCCCGTACGAGCAGTACTTC. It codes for CASGQAPPYEQYF.

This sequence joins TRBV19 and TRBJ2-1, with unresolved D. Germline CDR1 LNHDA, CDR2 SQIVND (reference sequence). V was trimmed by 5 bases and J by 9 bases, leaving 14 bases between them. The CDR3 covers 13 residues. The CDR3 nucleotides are TGTGCCAGTAGTCCAGGACGTTACTCTGAGCAGTTCTTC. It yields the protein CASSPGRYSEQFF.

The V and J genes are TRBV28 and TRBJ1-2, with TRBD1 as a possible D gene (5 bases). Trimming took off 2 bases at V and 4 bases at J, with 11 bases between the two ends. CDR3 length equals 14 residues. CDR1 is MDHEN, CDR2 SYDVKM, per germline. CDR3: CASSLGDLRYGYTF. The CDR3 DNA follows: TGTGCCAGCAGTTTAGGGGACTTACGCTATGGCTACACCTTC.

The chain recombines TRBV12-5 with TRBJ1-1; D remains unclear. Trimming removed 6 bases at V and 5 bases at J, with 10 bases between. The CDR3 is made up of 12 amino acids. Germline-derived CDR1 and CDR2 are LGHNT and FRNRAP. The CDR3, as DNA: TGTGCTAGTGGGTTCGGTGATACTGAAGCTTTCTTT. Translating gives CASGFGDTEAFF. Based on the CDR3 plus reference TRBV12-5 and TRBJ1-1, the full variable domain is DARVTQTPRHKVTEMGQEVTMRCQPILGHNTVFWYRQTMMQGLELLAYFRNRAPLDDSGMPKDRFSAEMPDATLATLKIQPSEPRDSAVYFCASGFGDTEAFFGQGTRLTVV.

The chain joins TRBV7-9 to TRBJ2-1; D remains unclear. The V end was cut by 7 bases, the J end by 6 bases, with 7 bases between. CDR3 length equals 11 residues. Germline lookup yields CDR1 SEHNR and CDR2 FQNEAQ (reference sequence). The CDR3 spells CASTLTNEQFF. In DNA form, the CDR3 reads TGTGCCAGCACGCTCACCAATGAGCAGTTCTTC.

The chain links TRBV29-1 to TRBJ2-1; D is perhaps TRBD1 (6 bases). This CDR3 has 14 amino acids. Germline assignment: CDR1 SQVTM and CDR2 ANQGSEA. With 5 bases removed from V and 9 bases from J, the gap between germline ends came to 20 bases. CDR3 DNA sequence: TGCAGCGTTCGGGGACCGGACAGCGAAGGTGAGCAGTTCTTC. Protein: CSVRGPDSEGEQFF.

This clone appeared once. The CDR3 here is CASSESEYNEQFF. In nucleotides, the CDR3 is TGTGCCAGCAGTGAATCCGAATACAATGAGCAGTTCTTC. This chain links TRBV25-1 with TRBJ2-1; D remains unclear. In germline, CDR1 is MGHDK, CDR2 SYGVNS. This CDR3 is built from 13 residues. V was cut by 1 base and J by 4 bases, with 5 bases left in between.

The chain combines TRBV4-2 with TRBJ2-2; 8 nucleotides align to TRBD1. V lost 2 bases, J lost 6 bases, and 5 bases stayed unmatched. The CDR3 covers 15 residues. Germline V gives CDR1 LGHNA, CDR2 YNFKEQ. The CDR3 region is CASSQRSDRAGELFF. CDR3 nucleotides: TGTGCCAGCAGCCAACGATCGGACAGGGCCGGGGAGCTGTTTTTT.

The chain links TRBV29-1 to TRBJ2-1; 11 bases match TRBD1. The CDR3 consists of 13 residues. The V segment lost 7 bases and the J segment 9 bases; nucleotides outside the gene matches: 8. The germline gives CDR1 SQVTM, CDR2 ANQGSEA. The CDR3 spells CSDKDRGLVEQFF. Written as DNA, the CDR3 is TGCAGCGACAAGGACAGGGGGCTCGTTGAGCAGTTCTTC.

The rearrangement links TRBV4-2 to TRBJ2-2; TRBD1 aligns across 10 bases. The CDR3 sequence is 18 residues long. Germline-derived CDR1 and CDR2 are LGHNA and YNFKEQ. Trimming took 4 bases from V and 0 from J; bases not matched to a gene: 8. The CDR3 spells CASSPGQGPGPNTGELFF. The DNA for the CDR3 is TGTGCCAGCAGCCCGGGACAGGGGCCGGGGCCGAACACCGGGGAGCTGTTTTTT.

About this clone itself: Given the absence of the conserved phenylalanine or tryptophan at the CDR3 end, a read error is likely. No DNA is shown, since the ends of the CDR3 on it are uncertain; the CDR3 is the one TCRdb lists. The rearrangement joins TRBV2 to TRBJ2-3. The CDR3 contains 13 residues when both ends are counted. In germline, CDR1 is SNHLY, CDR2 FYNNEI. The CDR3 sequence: CASSGYPGHHGAL.

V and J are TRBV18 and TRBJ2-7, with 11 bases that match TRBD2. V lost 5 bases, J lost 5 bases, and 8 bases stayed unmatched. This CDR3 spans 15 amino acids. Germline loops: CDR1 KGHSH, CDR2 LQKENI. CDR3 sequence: CASSITSGSLHEQYF. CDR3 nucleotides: TGTGCCAGCTCAATAACTAGCGGGAGCCTACACGAGCAGTACTTC.